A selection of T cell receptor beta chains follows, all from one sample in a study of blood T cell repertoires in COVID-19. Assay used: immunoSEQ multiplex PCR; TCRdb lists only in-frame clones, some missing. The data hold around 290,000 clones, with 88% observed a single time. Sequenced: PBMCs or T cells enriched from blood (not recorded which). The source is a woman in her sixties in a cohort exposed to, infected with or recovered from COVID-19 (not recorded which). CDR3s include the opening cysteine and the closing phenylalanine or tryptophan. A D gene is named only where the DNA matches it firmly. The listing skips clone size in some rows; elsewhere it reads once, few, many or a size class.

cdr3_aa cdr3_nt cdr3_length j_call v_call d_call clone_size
CASSWGGSTGELFF TGTGCCAGCAGCTGGGGAGGGTCCACCGGGGAGCTGTTTTTT 14 TRBJ2-2 TRBV27 TRBD2 .
CSGQKFRTGEAFF TGCAGCGGACAAAAGTTTAGGACAGGGGAAGCTTTCTTT 13 TRBJ1-1 TRBV29-1 TRBD1 once
CASSPRRLAGGNEQFF TGTGCCAGCAGTCCAAGGAGACTAGCGGGAGGCAATGAGCAGTTCTTC 16 TRBJ2-1 TRBV6-2/TRBV6-3 TRBD2 once
CASSLVSGQNYEQYF TGCGCCAGCAGCTTGGTCTCCGGACAGAACTACGAGCAGTACTTC 15 TRBJ2-7 TRBV5-1 . .
CASMIFSAGGRETQYF TGTGCCAGCATGATCTTTTCAGCGGGAGGTCGGGAGACCCAGTACTTC 16 TRBJ2-5 TRBV27 TRBD2 .
CASSIAVVQGDGYTF TGTGCCAGTAGTATAGCAGTGGTACAGGGGGATGGCTACACCTTC 15 TRBJ1-2 TRBV19 TRBD1 .
CASSPGTGGEYPYREKLFF TGTGCCAGCAGCCCCGGGACAGGGGGCGAATACCCTTATCGCGAAAAACTGTTTTTT 19 TRBJ1-4 TRBV28 TRBD1 .
CASSGGATTGETQYF TGCGCCAGCAGCGGCGGGGCAACTACGGGGGAGACCCAGTACTTC 15 TRBJ2-5 TRBV5-1 . .
CASSYSTSGEYNEQFF TGTGCCAGCAGTTACTCGACTAGCGGAGAGTACAATGAGCAGTTCTTC 16 TRBJ2-1 TRBV6-5 TRBD2 .
CASSGGTGGIGYGYTF TGTGCCAGCAGCGGAGGGACAGGGGGCATAGGGTATGGCTACACCTTC 16 TRBJ1-2 TRBV7-2 TRBD1 .
CASSGKGSGEGEAFF TGTGCCAGTTCCGGGAAGGGTTCAGGTGAGGGTGAAGCTTTCTTT 15 TRBJ1-1 TRBV27 . .
CASSFSSASLNTEAFF TGTGCCAGCAGTTTTAGTTCTGCGAGCTTGAACACTGAAGCTTTCTTT 16 TRBJ1-1 TRBV27 . .
CAIKSASPSLLAYEQYF TGTGCCATCAAGAGTGCCAGCCCCAGCTTACTAGCCTACGAGCAGTACTTC 17 TRBJ2-7 TRBV10-3 . .
CASSPWGDTYEQYF TGTGCCAGCAGCCCCTGGGGGGATACATACGAGCAGTACTTC 14 TRBJ2-7 TRBV5-6 . .
CASSLAGGRRYTF TGCGCCAGCAGCTTGGCAGGGGGCCGACGCTACACCTTC 13 TRBJ1-2 TRBV5-1 TRBD1 .
CASSWGTSGSTDTQYF TGTGCCAGCAGTTGGGGGACTAGCGGGAGTACAGATACGCAGTATTTT 16 TRBJ2-3 TRBV6-2/TRBV6-3 TRBD2 .
CASSGLAYEQYF TGTGCCAGCAGCGGGCTAGCCTACGAGCAGTACTTC 12 TRBJ2-7 TRBV9 . .